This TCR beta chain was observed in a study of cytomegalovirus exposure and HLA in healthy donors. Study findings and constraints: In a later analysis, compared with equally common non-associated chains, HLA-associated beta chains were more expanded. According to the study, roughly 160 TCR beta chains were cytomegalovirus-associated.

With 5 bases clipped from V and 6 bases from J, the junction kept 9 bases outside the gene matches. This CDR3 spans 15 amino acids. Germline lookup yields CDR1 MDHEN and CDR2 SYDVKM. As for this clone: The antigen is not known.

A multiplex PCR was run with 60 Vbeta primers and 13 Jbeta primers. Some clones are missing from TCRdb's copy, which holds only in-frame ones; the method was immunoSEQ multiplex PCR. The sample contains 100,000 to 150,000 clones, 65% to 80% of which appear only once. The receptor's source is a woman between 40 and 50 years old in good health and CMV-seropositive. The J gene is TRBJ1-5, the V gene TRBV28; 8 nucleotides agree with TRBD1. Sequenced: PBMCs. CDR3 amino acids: CASSRTGPRSQPQHF. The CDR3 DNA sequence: TGTGCCAGCAGTCGGACAGGGCCCCGAAGTCAGCCCCAGCATTTT.